This entry is about one TCR beta chain. This clone's antigen is unknown. No base qualities exist here, and no much larger clone lies one base off it. Healthy HIV-negative adults with no recently reported acute infections or vaccinations were included as donors. Every donor was a Caucasian adult living in Nashville, Tennessee, USA. CD4+ T cells were enriched by magnetic negative selection; naive cells were then positively selected on CD45RA, and the negative fraction formed the memory subset. Blood was collected by leukapheresis, and PBMCs were isolated by Ficoll-Histopaque density gradient centrifugation and then cryopreserved in liquid nitrogen vapor phase. Analytical flow cytometry was used to check the purity and quantity of every magnetically sorted T cell population. Genomic DNA was isolated from every sorted fraction and measured by UV absorbance on a Nanodrop 2000c. This sample is part of a study of shared clonotypes between healthy human individuals (TCRdb year 2020). For the wider study: The cohort included a few men and a couple of women between 18 and 49 years of age. For each donor, CD4 naive and CD4 memory were each run on three plates, CD8 naive on two plates, and CD8 memory on one plate. Libraries were prepared and TCR repertoires were sequenced by different laboratories using diverse techniques, in order to increase sequencing depth and limit assay-specific biases. The study deeply sequenced blood TCR repertoires of about 5 healthy adults to estimate repertoire size and the extent of clonotype sharing between individuals. Between about 0.8 and 9.5 billion PBMCs per donor were obtained by leukapheresis. General findings and caveats noted by the study authors: Even with the large sequencing depth, rarefaction of the sorted-subset datasets indicated that sequencing was incomplete. Across a few donors, around 5.4% of naive CD4, more than 3% of naive CD8, about 2.3% of memory CD4, and 0.3% to 0.45% of memory CD8 clonotypes were shared. Higher generation probabilities were observed for clonotypes shared by all four sorted-subset donors than for non-shared clonotypes. The genetic and exposure-history diversity represented was limited by the small number of donors. Pairwise subsampling led to the expectation that sequencing depth would affect the degree of clonotype sharing among donors. Estimated clonotype richness was generally larger for naive than for memory subsets. Sampling was limited to blood, and TCR repertoires in tissue likely differ from TCR repertoires in blood.

Using the deep immunoSEQ assay, TCR CDR3 regions were amplified from genomic DNA by multiplex PCR. For each cell subset, the extracted genomic DNA was distributed evenly across all wells of several immunoSEQ 96-well plates, and each plate served as one replicate. Each replicate PCR for sorted subsets received around 0.2 ug genomic DNA, equal to tens of thousands of T cell genomes. Purified libraries were measured with a Qubit 3.0 fluorometer, size-checked on a Bioanalyzer 2100, and measured again with the KAPA Library Quantification kit. A separate single-read 150-cycle Illumina NextSeq 550 flow cell was used to sequence each immunoSEQ 96-well plate. Processing in the source paper ran as follows. Because only junctional sequences without quality scores were contained in the immunoSEQ output, filtering matching that applied to full-length reads could not be performed. Sequences were annotated with PyIR, a Python wrapper for IgBLAST v1.9, and V/J genes and CDR3 were assigned using IMGT germline references. Reads were removed for weak V/J assignments (E-value above 1e-6), missing CDR3, stop codons, out-of-frame junctions, or ambiguous translated residues. V3J clonotypes were defined by identical inferred V gene, J gene, and CDR3 amino acid sequence. To compute the percentage overlap between repertoires, the number of shared unique clonotypes was divided by the size of the smaller repertoire. Three approaches were used to assess repertoire richness: RTK rarefaction, the Chao1 estimator, and Recon v2.1 estimates of unobserved clonotypes. Generation probabilities for all TCRbeta clonotypes obtained by the gDNA method from four donors were computed using OLGA. The immuneACCESS repertoire file appears here via TCRdb, limited to in-frame rearrangements. These files lack a portion of the clones; in checked studies, under half of the deficit traces to unresolved V genes, and the cause of the others is not known. V and J calls and clone size come straight from that table; D and trimming were deduced from the DNA. Counted in this sample were roughly 2.2 million clones; about nine tenths of them appeared once. More than 0.35% of the sample belongs to the ten largest clones.

CDR1 ENHRY and CDR2 SYGVKD are derived from the germline V gene. Spanning cysteine to phenylalanine, the CDR3 consists of 15 amino acids. The kept DNA is CDR3 alone, 45 bases in frame from the first base. The junction carries 14 bases between V and J, which are trimmed by 3 bases and 3 bases respectively. The rearranged segments are TRBV10-3 and TRBJ1-2, with the identity of the D gene unclear. The sequence came from a man younger than 35 in good health. Some clones in this sample may be carry-over from other donors' samples. The specimen was naive CD4+ T cells from PBMCs. In light of the paper, this sample's cell subset or site label describes: CD45RA+ positively selected. The CDR3 amino acid sequence is: CAISEGFGIDYGYTF. The bases read TGTGCCATCAGTGAAGGATTCGGGATAGACTATGGCTACACCTTC.